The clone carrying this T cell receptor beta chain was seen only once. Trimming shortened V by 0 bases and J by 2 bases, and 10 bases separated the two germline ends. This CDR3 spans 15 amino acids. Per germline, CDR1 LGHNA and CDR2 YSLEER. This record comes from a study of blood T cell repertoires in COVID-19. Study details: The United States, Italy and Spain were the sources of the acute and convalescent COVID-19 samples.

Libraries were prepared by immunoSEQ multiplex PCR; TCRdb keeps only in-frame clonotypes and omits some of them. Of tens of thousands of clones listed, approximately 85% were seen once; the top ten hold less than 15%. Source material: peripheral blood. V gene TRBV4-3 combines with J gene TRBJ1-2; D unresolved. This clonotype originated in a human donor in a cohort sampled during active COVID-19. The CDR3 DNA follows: TGCGCCAGCAGCCAAGATCCCGGAGTCAACTATGGCTACACCTTC. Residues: CASSQDPGVNYGYTF.